The 18 T cell receptor beta chains below all came from one sample that was sequenced in a study of blood T cells in healthy people across ages (dated by TCRdb to between 2014 and 2016). The library was obtained by 5' RACE. Data came from an Illumina HiSeq 2500. A second PCR of about 7 to 12 cycles was run with a J-beta primer mix and a sample-barcoded 5' primer. TCRdb redid the processing of the public reads, applying fastp at Q25 and MiXCR, and retained in-frame beta chains. Rows matching on CDR3 protein sequence are summarized as one entry with the most common DNA and genes. For this sample the table gives about 1,500,000 distinct CDR3 sequences, of which 28% were detected only once. The top ten hold roughly 8% of the sample. Sequencing input: blood. Every receptor here comes from a woman in her 30s in good health.

The V and J genes are TRBV9 and TRBJ2-1, with D tentatively TRBD2 (5 bases). Trimming took 0 bases from V and 4 from J, leaving 14 bases between them. The CDR3 covers 16 residues. Germline lookup yields CDR1 SGDLS and CDR2 YYNGEE. CDR3 coding DNA: TGTGCCAGCAGCGTAGTTGAGGGTGTAGCTTACAATGAGCAGTTCTTC. It encodes CASSVVEGVAYNEQFF.

As DNA, the CDR3 is TGCAGCGTTTTTGAGGGGCCGGGGGGCTACACCTTC. It yields the protein CSVFEGPGGYTF. This chain connects TRBV29-1 to TRBJ1-2; D perhaps matches TRBD1 (5 bases). CDR1 and CDR2 (germline): SQVTM, ANQGSEA. V was clipped by 5 bases and J by 8 bases, with 15 bases between them. The CDR3 sequence is 12 residues long.

Remarks on this clonotype: This may come from a read error, since a much larger clone is one base off. The chain employs TRBV12-3 or TRBV12-4 and TRBJ2-7; D is undetermined. This CDR3 contains 14 residues. The V gene lost 2 bases and the J gene lost 3 bases, with 11 bases spanning the gap. The CDR3 here is CASSLNRVLYEQYF. In DNA, the CDR3 is TGTGCCAGCAGTTTAAATCGGGTCCTCTACGAGCAGTACTTC.

As to this clonotype: With a much larger clone just one base away, this may be a read error. CDR3 bases: TGTGCCAGCACCCCAGGCCCGGGTAACTATGGCTGCACCTTC. It yields the protein CASTPGPGNYGCTF. The V gene is TRBV3-1, the J gene TRBJ1-2; no reliable D call. The CDR3 has 14 residues. Looked up from germline, CDR1 is LGHDT and CDR2 is YNNKEL (reference sequence).

Concerning this clonotype: A much larger clonotype is one base distant, so this may be a read error. The genes are TRBV6-2 or TRBV6-3 and TRBJ2-7; D perhaps matches TRBD1 (6 bases). CDR3 length: 14 amino acids. Germline CDR1 MNHEY, CDR2 SVGEGT. Trimming left V 5 bases short and J 6 bases short, with 17 bases between. The CDR3 nucleotides read TGTGCCAGCAGTGAACACAGGGTATTCTGCGAGCAGTACTTC. Translation gives CASSEHRVFCEQYF.

A word on this clonotype: This may be a read error: a much more frequent sequence differs by one nucleotide. This chain joins TRBV20-1 and TRBJ2-7; D ambiguous. The J call is doubtful: the DNA matches TRBJ2-5 better. This CDR3 has 12 amino acids. CDR1 and CDR2 from the germline V gene are DFQATT and SNEGSKA (reference sequence). Written as DNA, the CDR3 is TGCAGTGCTGGAAACTCTAAAGAGACCCAGTACTTC. This encodes CSAGNSKETQYF.

V usage is TRBV6-5 and J usage is TRBJ2-1, with 12 bases fitting TRBD2. Germline V gene data show CDR1 as MNHEY and CDR2 as SVGAGI. The V segment lost 3 bases and the J segment 11 bases; nucleotides outside the gene matches: 5. The CDR3 runs to 14 residues. CDR3 in amino acids: CASSYGLAGGQQFF. As DNA, the CDR3 is TGTGCCAGCAGTTATGGGCTAGCGGGAGGGCAGCAGTTCTTC.

At least ten counts were recorded for this clonotype. This chain links TRBV5-1 with TRBJ2-3; D gene unclear. Germline V lookup: CDR1 SGHRS, CDR2 YFSETQ. CDR3 length: 14 amino acids. Trimming shortened V by 2 bases and J by 2 bases, and 9 bases separated the two germline ends. The CDR3 protein is CASSLRIITDTQYF. DNA of the CDR3: TGCGCCAGCAGCTTAAGGATTATCACAGATACGCAGTATTTT.

V usage is TRBV29-1 and J usage is TRBJ1-1; D is unresolved. Between the trimmed V and J ends, which lost 3 bases and 5 bases, there was a span of 7 bases. The CDR3 consists of 11 residues. In germline, CDR1 is SQVTM, CDR2 ANQGSEA. CDR3 in amino acids: CSVDMGTEAFF. Written as DNA, the CDR3 is TGCAGCGTTGACATGGGAACTGAAGCTTTCTTT.

The chain links TRBV2 to TRBJ2-3, with unresolved D. The CDR3 is 15 amino acids. Germline-derived CDR1 and CDR2 are SNHLY and FYNNEI. The ends were cut back, 7 bases at V and 3 bases at J, with 17 bases in the middle. CDR3: CASKLSRSSTDTQYF. CDR3 coding DNA: TGTGCCAGCAAACTCTCGCGGTCTAGTACAGATACGCAGTATTTT. The full variable domain, its missing parts supplied by reference TRBV2 and TRBJ2-3, is EPEVTQTPSHQVTQMGQEVILRCVPISNHLYFYWYRQILGQKVEFLVSFYNNEISEKSEIFDDQFSVERPDGSNFTLKIRSTKLEDSAMYFCASKLSRSSTDTQYFGPGTRLTVL.

The gene calls are TRBV13 and TRBJ2-3; perhaps TRBD2 as D (5 bases). CDR1 is PRHDT, CDR2 FYEKMQ, per germline (reference sequence). This CDR3 comprises 14 residues. With 3 bases removed from V and 4 bases from J, the gap between germline ends came to 11 bases. The CDR3 region has the DNA TGTGCCAGCAGCTTTTTCCGGGATGCAGATACGCAGTATTTT. This gives the protein CASSFFRDADTQYF.

The chain employs TRBV7-2 and TRBJ2-7; TRBD2 aligns across 10 bases. In germline, CDR1 is SGHTA, CDR2 FQGNSA. The CDR3 totals 16 residues. Trimming cost V 6 bases and J 2 bases; bases outside gene matches: 10. The CDR3 reads CASRKTLAGGPYEQYF. CDR3 sequence (DNA): TGTGCCAGCAGGAAAACCTTAGCGGGAGGCCCCTACGAGCAGTACTTC.

Remarks on this clonotype: A read error may account for a junction end that differs from germline. The J gene is TRBJ2-3, the V gene TRBV5-1; unclear D gene. The germline V gene encodes CDR1 SGHRS and CDR2 YFSETQ. The CDR3 loop spans 14 amino acids. CDR3 protein: CASSLRDVLDTRYF. In nucleotides, the CDR3 is TGCGCCAGCAGCTTACGAGATGTGTTAGATACGCGGTATTTT.

This clonotype was counted only a few times. The V call is TRBV5-1, the J call TRBJ1-5; 9 bases map to TRBD1. V lost 9 bases to trimming and J lost 6 bases; unmatched junction nucleotides: 13. The CDR3 totals 15 residues. Germline V gene lookup returns CDR1 SGHRS and CDR2 YFSETQ. CDR3 nucleotides: TGCGCCACCAAAGAAGGACAGGGGAGTAGTCAGCCCCAGCATTTT. This codes for CATKEGQGSSQPQHF.

The genes are TRBV30 and TRBJ2-7; D is perhaps TRBD1 or TRBD2 (5 bases each). V lost 6 bases, J lost 3 bases, and 18 bases lay in between. The germline gives CDR1 GTSNPN, CDR2 SVGIG (reference sequence). CDR3 length: 14 amino acids. This CDR3 reads CACLGTGLSYEQYF. In DNA form, the CDR3 reads TGTGCCTGTTTGGGGACGGGGCTGAGCTACGAGCAGTACTTC.

The V call is TRBV20-1, the J call TRBJ2-1, with D possibly TRBD1 on 8 matching bases. The length of the CDR3 is 14 residues. CDR1 is DFQATT, CDR2 SNEGSKA, per germline (reference sequence). Trimming cost V 4 bases and J 7 bases, with 17 bases left between them. Here the CDR3 DNA reads TGCAGTGCTACCCCTGGACAGGGAGGGAATGAGCAGTTCTTC. Amino acids: CSATPGQGGNEQFF.

This clonotype was seen many times. V gene TRBV29-1 combines with J gene TRBJ2-1; 10 nucleotides align to TRBD2. Germline V gives CDR1 SQVTM, CDR2 ANQGSEA. This CDR3 has 15 residues. V shed 4 bases, J shed 5 bases, and the junction held 8 bases outside the gene matches. CDR3 DNA sequence: TGCAGCGTTGCTCTGACTAGCGGGCCTAACAATGAGCAGTTCTTC. Its translation: CSVALTSGPNNEQFF.

CDR3: CASSYSNTGSSPLHF. DNA for the CDR3: TGTGCCAGCAGTTACTCGAATACAGGGAGTTCACCCCTCCACTTT. The gene calls are TRBV6-5 and TRBJ1-6; possible D gene TRBD1, 6 bases. Germline assignment: CDR1 MNHEY and CDR2 SVGAGI. V lost 0 bases and J 9 bases, leaving 12 bases between the germline ends. CDR3 length: 15 residues.